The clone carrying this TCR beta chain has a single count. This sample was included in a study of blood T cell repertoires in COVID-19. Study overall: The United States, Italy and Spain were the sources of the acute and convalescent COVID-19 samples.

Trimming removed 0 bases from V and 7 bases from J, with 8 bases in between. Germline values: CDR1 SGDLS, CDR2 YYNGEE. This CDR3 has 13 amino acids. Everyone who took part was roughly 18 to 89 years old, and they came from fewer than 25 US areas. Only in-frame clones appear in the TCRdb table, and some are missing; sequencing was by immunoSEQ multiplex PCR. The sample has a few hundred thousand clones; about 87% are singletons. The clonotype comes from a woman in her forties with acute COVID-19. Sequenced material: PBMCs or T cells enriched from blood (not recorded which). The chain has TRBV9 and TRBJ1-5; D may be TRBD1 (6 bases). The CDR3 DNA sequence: TGTGCCAGCAGCGTAGATACAGGGCAGCCCCAGCATTTT. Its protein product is CASSVDTGQPQHF.